One and the same sample provided the 26 T cell receptor beta chains below, sequenced in a study of blood T cells in healthy people across ages. The second PCR ran roughly 6 to 11 cycles with a sample-barcoded 5' primer and J-beta primers. In TCRdb, the 5' RACE reads were re-called with MiXCR into one record per CDR3 protein. There are 870,000 or so distinct CDR3 sequences in the sample; under 35% occur only once, and around 15% lies in the top ten. Material: blood. All receptors come from a woman older than 75 in good health.

This chain connects TRBV18 to TRBJ2-4; no definite D call. Trimming left V 5 bases short and J 0 bases short, with 14 bases between. Looked up from germline, CDR1 is KGHSH and CDR2 is LQKENI. This CDR3 contains 16 residues. CDR3 sequence: CASSSNPNRAKNIQYF. CDR3 sequence (DNA): TGTGCCAGCTCATCAAACCCCAACCGAGCCAAAAACATTCAGTACTTC.

The V gene is TRBV7-8, the J gene TRBJ2-6; D possibly matches TRBD1 or TRBD2 (5 bases each). V lost 3 bases and J lost 2, with 8 bases in between. The CDR3 is 15 residues long. CDR1 and CDR2 (germline): SGHVS, FQNEAQ. CDR3 in DNA: TGTGCCAGCAGCTTCGGGGCGGCTGGGGCCAACGTCCTGACTTTC. This encodes CASSFGAAGANVLTF.

This clonotype was counted ten times or more. The CDR3 DNA sequence: TGCGCCAGCAGCCAAGAGGGCGTTAGGAGCTACAATGAGCAGTTCTTC. Translation gives CASSQEGVRSYNEQFF. V gene TRBV4-3 combines with J gene TRBJ2-1, with D hard to call. In germline, CDR1 is LGHNA, CDR2 YSLEER. This CDR3 is built from 16 residues. V lost 0 bases and J lost 3, with 12 bases in between.

Regarding this clonotype: The germline gene is not matched at one end of the junction; a read error may be the cause. The chain employs TRBV7-2 and TRBJ2-2; TRBD2 agrees at 15 bases. This CDR3 has 16 residues. Germline assignment: CDR1 SGHTA and CDR2 FQGNSA. CDR3 coding DNA: TGTGCCAGCAGGTCGGGACTAGCGGGGGGCACCGAGGAGCTGTTTTTT. This translates into CASRSGLAGGTEELFF.

This clonotype was counted between two and nine times. V and J are TRBV3-1 and TRBJ2-5; D remains unclear. The CDR3 spans 14 residues. The germline V and J ends were trimmed by 1 base and 11 bases, with 17 bases remaining between them. In germline, CDR1 is LGHDT, CDR2 YNNKEL (reference sequence). CDR3 nucleotide sequence: TGTGCCAGCAGCCAAGGGCACTTGACCAATGAGCAGTACTTC. Residues: CASSQGHLTNEQYF.

Details on this clonotype: This could be a read error, since a much larger clone is one nucleotide away. This rearrangement joins TRBV7-2 to TRBJ2-3, with D perhaps TRBD1 or TRBD2 (5 bases each). The CDR3 length is 13 residues. CDR1 is SGHTA and CDR2 is FQGNSA in the germline V gene. V was shortened by 4 bases and J by 5 bases, with 10 bases between the two germline ends. CDR3 DNA sequence: TGTGCCAGCAGCTCGGCTGGGGGAGATACGCAGTATTTT. Protein sequence: CASSSAGGDTQYF.

This clonotype showed up many times. The chain carries TRBV7-9 and TRBJ2-5; maybe TRBD1 (6 bases). CDR1 is SEHNR and CDR2 is FQNEAQ in the germline V gene (reference sequence). This CDR3 spans 14 amino acids. The V end was cut by 5 bases, the J end by 0 bases, with 10 bases between. The CDR3 reads CASSGPGDQETQYF. CDR3 sequence (DNA): TGTGCCAGCAGCGGCCCAGGGGACCAAGAGACCCAGTACTTC.

J is TRBJ1-1 and V is TRBV2; 8 bases match TRBD1. Looked up from germline, CDR1 is SNHLY and CDR2 is FYNNEI. The CDR3 covers 15 residues. J gave up 4 bases and V 5 bases, and 9 bases lay outside the gene matches. Here the CDR3 reads CASSIKQGGGTEAFF. The DNA of the CDR3 is TGTGCCAGCAGTATCAAACAGGGGGGCGGCACTGAAGCTTTCTTT.

The rearrangement joins TRBV5-1 to TRBJ2-1; 8 nucleotides align to TRBD2. The germline gives CDR1 SGHRS, CDR2 YFSETQ. J was trimmed by 8 bases and V by 0 bases; bases with no gene match: 10. The CDR3 covers 16 residues. The CDR3 is CASSLDAGGHGYEQFF. Written as DNA, the CDR3 is TGCGCCAGCAGCTTGGATGCGGGGGGCCATGGGTATGAGCAGTTCTTC.

V gene TRBV2 combines with J gene TRBJ2-1, with D tentatively TRBD2 (6 bases). Germline-derived CDR1 and CDR2 are SNHLY and FYNNEI. Between the trimmed V and J ends, which lost 8 bases and 6 bases, there was a span of 14 bases. This CDR3 spans 13 amino acids. CDR3 sequence (DNA): TGTGCCAGCCCCCGGAGGGCGCGCAATGAGCAGTTCTTC. Translated, it gives CASPRRARNEQFF.

This clonotype was seen many times. The rearrangement uses TRBV6-5 and TRBJ1-2; no firm D call. The CDR3 covers 13 residues. The ends were cut back, 2 bases at V and 2 bases at J, with 6 bases in the middle. Germline V gives CDR1 MNHEY, CDR2 SVGAGI. The DNA for the CDR3 is TGTGCCAGCAGTTACAGGTCGAACTATGGCTACACCTTC. This sequence encodes CASSYRSNYGYTF.

The J gene is TRBJ1-2, the V gene TRBV10-3; 7 bases agree with TRBD1. V trimming: 3 bases; J trimming: 0 bases; junction bases outside the gene matches: 7. Germline CDR1 and CDR2: ENHRY and SYGVKD. The CDR3 loop spans 16 amino acids. The CDR3 spells CAISDHDRDSNYGYTF. In nucleotides, the CDR3 is TGTGCCATCAGTGACCATGACAGGGACTCTAACTATGGCTACACCTTC.

In regard to this clonotype: A much larger clone differs by one base, so this may be a read error. This sequence joins TRBV24-1 and TRBJ2-1, with TRBD2 matching 7 bases. Gene TRBJ2-7 matches the end of the DNA better, so the J call may be wrong. The CDR3 has 16 amino acids. Germline-derived CDR1 and CDR2 are KGHDR and SFDVKD. The CDR3 DNA is TGTGCCACCAGTGATTTCAGCGGGGAGGCTTACAATGAGCAGTACTTC. Amino acids: CATSDFSGEAYNEQYF.

This clonotype was recorded at least ten times. The chain employs TRBV7-2 and TRBJ1-2, with 9 bases aligning to TRBD1. Trimming removed 5 bases from V and 4 bases from J; junction bases left unmatched: 2. The CDR3 totals 13 residues. Germline loops: CDR1 SGHTA, CDR2 FQGNSA. The CDR3 bases are TGTGCCAGCAGCGGACAGGGGCGCTATGGCTACACCTTC. Translation gives CASSGQGRYGYTF.

There are a few counts of this clonotype. As DNA, the CDR3 is TGTGCCTGGAGTAGTGAAGGGGGCGAAAAACTGTTTTTT. Translation: CAWSSEGGEKLFF. The chain couples TRBV30 to TRBJ1-4, with 7 bases lining up with TRBD1. Germline V gives CDR1 GTSNPN, CDR2 SVGIG (reference sequence). V was pared by 2 bases and J by 8 bases, with 5 bases of the junction left unmatched. The CDR3 length is 13 residues. The whole variable domain, remainder taken from reference TRBV30 and TRBJ1-4, is SQTIHQWPATLVQPVGSPLSLECTVEGTSNPNLYWYRQAAGRGLQLLFYSVGIGQISSEVPQNLSASRPQDRQFILSSKKLLLSDSGFYLCAWSSEGGEKLFFGSGTQLSVL.

This clonotype showed up many times. The V gene is TRBV12-3 or TRBV12-4, the J gene TRBJ2-3; no reliable D call. V was clipped by 3 bases and J by 3 bases, with 10 bases between them. This CDR3 has 14 amino acids. In DNA form, the CDR3 reads TGTGCCAGCAGTTTCGGGCAGTTGACAGATACGCAGTATTTT. The encoded protein is CASSFGQLTDTQYF.

The V call is TRBV7-9, the J call TRBJ1-1; maybe TRBD1 (6 bases). The CDR3 spans 12 residues. Germline loops: CDR1 SEHNR, CDR2 FQNEAQ (reference sequence). With 1 base removed from V and 11 bases from J, the gap between germline ends came to 11 bases. Here the CDR3 reads CASSLGGTSAFF. DNA of the CDR3: TGTGCCAGCAGCTTAGGGGGGACAAGTGCTTTCTTT. The full variable domain, in which reference TRBV7-9 and TRBJ1-1 provide the parts outside the CDR3, is DTGVSQNPRHKITKRGQNVTFRCDPISEHNRLYWYRQTLGQGPEFLTYFQNEAQLEKSRLLSDRFSAERPKGSFSTLEIQRTEQGDSAMYLCASSLGGTSAFFGQGTRLTVV.

This chain links TRBV6-6 with TRBJ1-2; 9 nucleotides match TRBD1. Germline assignment: CDR1 MNHNY and CDR2 SVGAGI (reference sequence). The CDR3 sequence is 16 residues long. Trimming cost V 0 bases and J 2 bases; bases outside gene matches: 4. This chain's CDR3 is CASSYSDRGYNYGYTF. The CDR3 DNA is TGTGCCAGCAGTTACTCCGACAGGGGGTACAACTATGGCTACACCTTC.

This clonotype was observed at least ten times. The chain couples TRBV15 to TRBJ2-5; 10 nucleotides line up with TRBD1. The germline CDR1 and CDR2 sequences are LNHNV and YYDKDF (reference sequence). The CDR3 totals 16 residues. Germline trimming cut 6 bases from V and 6 bases from J; bases unmatched to any gene: 13. The CDR3 protein is CATSSAGTGAEKTQYF. CDR3 coding DNA: TGTGCCACCAGTTCAGCCGGGACAGGGGCAGAAAAGACCCAGTACTTC. Combining the CDR3 with reference TRBV15 and TRBJ2-5 gives the whole variable domain DAMVIQNPRYQVTQFGKPVTLSCSQTLNHNVMYWYQQKSSQAPKLLFHYYDKDFNNEADTPDNFQSRRPNTSFCFLDIRSPGLGDTAMYLCATSSAGTGAEKTQYFGPGTRLLVL.

This clonotype was counted between two and nine times. This rearrangement joins TRBV6-2 or TRBV6-3 to TRBJ2-1; TRBD2 agrees at 9 bases. In germline, CDR1 is MNHEY, CDR2 SVGEGT. The J segment lost 3 bases and the V segment lost 6 bases, leaving 9 bases of the junction unmatched. The length of the CDR3 is 16 residues. CDR3 sequence: CASSRPSSGGYNEQFF. The CDR3 DNA reads as TGTGCCAGCAGCCGCCCGAGTAGCGGGGGCTACAATGAGCAGTTCTTC.

The chain couples TRBV7-2 to TRBJ1-5; TRBD1 might be the D (5 bases). CDR3 length: 14 amino acids. V lost 5 bases and J 6 bases, leaving 14 bases between the germline ends. Germline CDR1 SGHTA, CDR2 FQGNSA. This chain's CDR3 is CASSPGPRGQPQHF. Written as DNA, the CDR3 is TGTGCCAGCAGCCCGGGGCCTAGGGGTCAGCCCCAGCATTTT.

This clonotype was detected a few times. The V and J genes are TRBV28 and TRBJ2-5; 9 bases match TRBD1. The CDR3 covers 16 residues. In germline, CDR1 is MDHEN, CDR2 SYDVKM. V lost 6 bases and J lost 1; bases outside the gene matches: 9. The DNA of the CDR3 is TGTGCCAGCAGCCAGGCGGGGACAGGGCCCCAAGAGACCCAGTACTTC. It codes for CASSQAGTGPQETQYF.

This clonotype was detected a few times. A much bigger clone sits one base away, suggesting this may be a read error. This chain uses TRBV29-1 with TRBJ2-7; D may be TRBD1 or TRBD2 (6 bases each). Trimming removed 4 bases at V and 12 bases at J, with 22 bases between. The CDR3 extends over 13 amino acids. Germline CDR1 is SQVTM and CDR2 is ANQGSEA. The CDR3 loop is CSVVGRGGGTLYF. For the CDR3, the DNA is TGCAGCGTTGTGGGCAGGGGAGGAGGGACCCTGTACTTC.

Ten or more counts support this clonotype. This chain uses TRBV14 with TRBJ2-7; the D is unclear. The DNA end is a closer match to TRBJ2-5, so the J assignment may be wrong. Germline CDR1 SGHDN, CDR2 FVKESK. CDR3 length: 11 amino acids. CDR3: CASSQGWTQYF. In DNA form, the CDR3 reads TGTGCCAGCAGCCAAGGGTGGACCCAGTACTTC.

The rearrangement joins TRBV5-5 to TRBJ1-1; 7 nucleotides line up with TRBD1. The CDR3 extends over 14 amino acids. J was trimmed by 2 bases and V by 4 bases; bases with no gene match: 5. CDR1 and CDR2 from the germline V gene are SGHKS and YYEKEE (reference sequence). The CDR3 region has the DNA TGTGCCAGCAGCATCGGACAGGTAAACACTGAAGCTTTCTTT. Translating it yields CASSIGQVNTEAFF.

This clonotype was detected many times. The genes are TRBV7-8 and TRBJ2-3; perhaps TRBD2 as D (5 bases). CDR1 and CDR2 from the germline V gene are SGHVS and FQNEAQ. The CDR3 has 19 residues. V was shortened by 2 bases and J by 2 bases, with 23 bases between the two germline ends. CDR3: CASSLRRPWAGGNTDTQYF. The DNA of the CDR3 is TGTGCCAGCAGCTTACGTAGACCGTGGGCGGGTGGGAACACAGATACGCAGTATTTT.